This T cell receptor gamma chain was observed in a study of gamma-delta T cells after stem cell transplantation. TCRdb applied CATT to the RT-PCR reads for clone calling. The repertoire holds 680 or so gamma-chain clones, with 30% to 45% as singletons. The sequencing sample was made of gamma-delta T cells. This receptor was obtained from a human donor. It is not recorded whose cells these are; they may come from a transplant donor.

CDR3 region: CALWEAFGLGKKIKVF. As DNA, the CDR3 is TGTGCCTTGTGGGAGGCCTTCGGGTTGGGCAAAAAAATCAAGGTATTT. This chain connects TRGV9 to TRGJP. TCRdb does not report a J gene; here it was assigned by matching the DNA to germline references. The germline V gene encodes CDR1 GITISATS and CDR2 ISYDGTV (reference sequence). The ends lost 2 bases at V and 9 bases at J; junction bases unmatched: 7. The CDR3 totals 16 residues.